These T cell receptor beta chains were read from a single sample in a study of early T cells in non-severe SARS-CoV-2 infection. TCRdb reprocessed the 5' RACE reads via MiXCR and lists one record per CDR3 protein. The sample yields tens of thousands of distinct CDR3 sequences, just under 4.5% seen once. The sequencing sample was made of whole blood. The receptors were gathered from an adult who was a healthcare worker with PCR-confirmed SARS-CoV-2 infection or an uninfected control (not recorded which). Both conserved end residues are part of each CDR3. D genes are given only for firm matches. Clone size is given for some rows only: seen once, a few or many times, or a class if the clone is expanded.

CDR3nt | CDR3aa | abundance | v_gene | d_gene | j_gene
TGCGCCAGCAGTGGTGGCGAAGGCCTCCTAGTCGAGCAGTACTTC | CASSGGEGLLVEQYF | . | TRBV10-2 | . | TRBJ2-7
TGCGCCAGCAGTGTCATGACAACAGCCTACGAGCAGTACTTC | CASSVMTTAYEQYF | many | TRBV10-2 | . | TRBJ2-7
TGTGCCAGCAGGATAACTAGCGGGACGCCCAGTGAGCAGTTCTTC | CASRITSGTPSEQFF | few | TRBV12-3/TRBV12-4 | TRBD2 | TRBJ2-1
TGCAGTGCTAGAGCCTCCGGAGCAAGAACGGGAGGGCCGTATGAGCAGTTCTTC | CSARASGARTGGPYEQFF | few | TRBV20-1 | TRBD2 | TRBJ2-1
TGTGCCAGCAGCTCTCAGCGGGAGTCGAACGAGCAGTACTTC | CASSSQRESNEQYF | many | TRBV5-4 | TRBD2 | TRBJ2-7
TGTGCCAGCAGCGTCGGCAGCACAGATACGCAGTATTTT | CASSVGSTDTQYF | . | TRBV7-9 | . | TRBJ2-3
TGTGCCAGCAGCTCCGGGGTCCGTTACAATGAGCAGTTCTTC | CASSSGVRYNEQFF | . | TRBV7-2 | . | TRBJ2-1
TGTGCCAGCAGCGAGATATCCTACGAGCAGTACTTC | CASSEISYEQYF | many | TRBV7-9 | . | TRBJ2-7
TGTGCCACCAGTGATCCAGGGTCTGGGGCCAACGTCCTGACTTTC | CATSDPGSGANVLTF | . | TRBV24-1 | . | TRBJ2-6
TGCAGTGCTTCCGATAGCGGGATAGTCTATGAGCAGTTCTTC | CSASDSGIVYEQFF | many | TRBV20-1 | TRBD2 | TRBJ2-1
TGTGCCAGCAGCCAAGAGATGAACACTGAAGCTTTCTTT | CASSQEMNTEAFF | . | TRBV4-2 | . | TRBJ1-1
TGCAGCGTTGAAGTCGGACAGGGAAAGACCCAGTACTTC | CSVEVGQGKTQYF | many | TRBV29-1 | TRBD1 | TRBJ2-5
TGCAGCGTTGAGGAGGGCGGCTACAATGAGCAGTTCTTC | CSVEEGGYNEQFF | many | TRBV29-1 | . | TRBJ2-1
TGCAGTGCTTCTCTACGCCTAGCGGTGATCAATGAGCAGTTCTTC | CSASLRLAVINEQFF | many | TRBV20-1 | TRBD2 | TRBJ2-1
TGCAGTGCTACCCGGACAGTCAATCAGCCCCAGCATTTT | CSATRTVNQPQHF | many | TRBV20-1 | . | TRBJ1-5
TGTGCCAGCAGCTTAGGGGGACAGGGCACAGATACGCAGTATTTT | CASSLGGQGTDTQYF | few | TRBV7-6 | TRBD1 | TRBJ2-3
TGTGCCAGCAGTTACTCGGGCGAGGGGGGACGGGAGACCCAGTACTTC | CASSYSGEGGRETQYF | few | TRBV6-5 | . | TRBJ2-5
TGTGCCATCAGTGGGGCTAGCGGTTACTCTAGCACAGATACGCAGTATTTT | CAISGASGYSSTDTQYF | many | TRBV10-3 | TRBD2 | TRBJ2-3
TGTGCCAGCAGCTTGGAGGAACTAGCCGCATCGGAGACCCAGTACTTC | CASSLEELAASETQYF | many | TRBV5-8 | . | TRBJ2-5
TGTGCCTGGAGTGTTGGAGAGACCCAGTACTTC | CAWSVGETQYF | many | TRBV30 | . | TRBJ2-5
TGTGCCAGCAGTTTACCCGGTGGAAACACCATATATTTT | CASSLPGGNTIYF | few | TRBV12-3/TRBV12-4 | . | TRBJ1-3
TGTGCCAGCGCGAGCCGCACTGAAGCTTTCTTT | CASASRTEAFF | few | TRBV12-3/TRBV12-4 | . | TRBJ1-1
TGCAGCGTTTTCTGGGACACTGAAGCTTTCTTT | CSVFWDTEAFF | few | TRBV29-1 | . | TRBJ1-1
TGTGCCAGCAGCTTGGCCCTGGGGAGGTCCTCTGAAGCTTTCTTT | CASSLALGRSSEAFF | many | TRBV5-4 | . | TRBJ1-1
TGCAGTGCTAGAGACTCCTACGAGCAGTACTTC | CSARDSYEQYF | many | TRBV20-1 | . | TRBJ2-7
TGTGCCAGCAGCCACCGGCCCCCCGGGGACAATGAGCAGTTCTTC | CASSHRPPGDNEQFF | many | TRBV7-2 | . | TRBJ2-1
TGTGCCAGCAGCTCCGCCGACAGGGCTTACAATGAGCAGTTCTTC | CASSSADRAYNEQFF | many | TRBV6-2/TRBV6-3 | TRBD1 | TRBJ2-1
TGTGCCAGCAGTCCCCTTCCGAACACTGAAGCTTTCTTT | CASSPLPNTEAFF | many | TRBV27 | . | TRBJ1-1
TGTGCCAGCAGTTACTCGGCAGGTTGGGCCTACGAGCAGTACTTC | CASSYSAGWAYEQYF | . | TRBV6-5 | . | TRBJ2-7
TGCGCCAGCAGCTTGGATAGCGGGAGAGTCGATACGCAGTATTTT | CASSLDSGRVDTQYF | many | TRBV5-1 | TRBD2 | TRBJ2-3
TGTGCCATCAGTGGGCCCAGGGGGCGGATCACCGGGGAGCTGTTTTTT | CAISGPRGRITGELFF | many | TRBV10-3 | TRBD1 | TRBJ2-2
TGTGCTAGTGGTTTGGCACCTATCAATGAGCAGTTCTTC | CASGLAPINEQFF | many | TRBV12-5 | . | TRBJ2-1
TGCAGTGCTTCTGACGGGCCGGGACTAGCGGGGAATGAGCAGTTCTTC | CSASDGPGLAGNEQFF | . | TRBV20-1 | TRBD2 | TRBJ2-1
TGTGCCAGCAGCTCCACGGGCCAATCCTACGAGCAGTACTTC | CASSSTGQSYEQYF | few | TRBV9 | . | TRBJ2-7
TGTGCCAGTAGTATCAAGGAAGCCGGGGAGCTGTTTTTT | CASSIKEAGELFF | few | TRBV19 | . | TRBJ2-2
TGTGCCAGCAGTTTGTCCGGGACAGGGGCGACCCAGTACTTC | CASSLSGTGATQYF | many | TRBV28 | TRBD1 | TRBJ2-5
TGTGCCAGCTCACCCCGGACTAGGACAGATACGCAGTATTTT | CASSPRTRTDTQYF | many | TRBV18 | TRBD2 | TRBJ2-3
TGTGCCAGCAGCCAAATGGCCAGGGCTGAAAAACTGTTTTTT | CASSQMARAEKLFF | . | TRBV3-1 | . | TRBJ1-4
TGTGCCAGCAGTGACTCGGCTAGCGGGAGTTTCAATGAGCAGTTCTTC | CASSDSASGSFNEQFF | many | TRBV6-4 | TRBD2 | TRBJ2-1
TGTGCCAGCAGTGAAGAAGCGGGAGACAATGAGCAGTTCTTC | CASSEEAGDNEQFF | . | TRBV2 | TRBD2 | TRBJ2-1
TGTGCCATCAGGGACCCTGGGAAATGGCCCCAGCATTTT | CAIRDPGKWPQHF | many | TRBV10-3 | . | TRBJ1-5
TGTGCCAGCAGTACCGGGACAGGGGTTTGGGAGCAGTTCTTC | CASSTGTGVWEQFF | many | TRBV6-2/TRBV6-3 | TRBD1 | TRBJ2-1
TGCAGTGCTAAAGCCGGGACTAGCGGGAGTAGGTATGAGCAGTTCTTC | CSAKAGTSGSRYEQFF | many | TRBV20-1 | TRBD2 | TRBJ2-1
TGCAGTGCTGTAGCAGGGCGATACGGCTACACCTTC | CSAVAGRYGYTF | many | TRBV20-1 | . | TRBJ1-2
TGCAGCGTTGCGTCGGACAGGGGGAACACTGAAGCTTTCTTT | CSVASDRGNTEAFF | many | TRBV29-1 | TRBD1 | TRBJ1-1
TGTGCCAGCAGCTTATTCAGGGCCGCCACAGATACGCAGTATTTT | CASSLFRAATDTQYF | . | TRBV7-6 | . | TRBJ2-3
TGCAGCGTGCGGGCATCGGCAGGGACCCAGTACTTC | CSVRASAGTQYF | many | TRBV29-1 | . | TRBJ2-5
TGCAGTGCTAGAAAAACAGGGGGCATGGAGACCCAGTACTTC | CSARKTGGMETQYF | many | TRBV20-1 | TRBD1 | TRBJ2-5
TGTGCCAGCAGCTTAGACGTCCAGGGCTACAATGAGCAGTTCTTC | CASSLDVQGYNEQFF | many | TRBV7-8 | . | TRBJ2-1
TGTGCCAGCAGCTTCGGCGGAAACCACAATGAGCAGTTCTTC | CASSFGGNHNEQFF | many | TRBV7-2 | . | TRBJ2-1
TGTGCCAGCAGTCCGCGCGGACTAGCGGGAGGTTTCCCAGATACGCAGTATTTT | CASSPRGLAGGFPDTQYF | many | TRBV27 | TRBD2 | TRBJ2-3
TGTGCCAGCATTTCCCCAGGGGGCGTGATCGACGAGCAGTACTTC | CASISPGGVIDEQYF | many | TRBV2 | TRBD1 | TRBJ2-7
TGTGCCAGCAGTTTGTTCCAGGGTACCCAACAGGGAGAGACCCAGTACTTC | CASSLFQGTQQGETQYF | many | TRBV28 | . | TRBJ2-5
TGTGCCAGCAGCCAAATACATCCGGGACCCCTCCACTTT | CASSQIHPGPLHF | medium-sized | TRBV14 | . | TRBJ1-6